One sample yielded the 29 T cell receptor beta chains listed below, sequenced in a study of blood T cell repertoires in COVID-19. Clones were read by immunoSEQ multiplex PCR, and TCRdb kept only the in-frame ones, dropping some. Of around 78,000 clones detected, approximately 89% appear once; the ten largest clones hold around 2%. Sequencing was done on a sample of peripheral blood. Receptors were obtained from a woman aged 55-75 years with acute or convalescent COVID-19.

The rearrangement links TRBV12-3 or TRBV12-4 to TRBJ1-1; 8 bases agree with TRBD1. This CDR3 comprises 13 residues. The V and J ends lost 2 bases and 10 bases, in that order; junction bases with no gene match: 6. CDR3 sequence: CASSLLTGEGAFF. The CDR3 region has the DNA TGTGCCAGCAGTTTATTGACAGGGGAAGGAGCTTTCTTT.

The chain employs TRBV7-9 and TRBJ1-1, with TRBD1 identical over 8 bases. The CDR3 spans 17 residues. Germline values: CDR1 SEHNR, CDR2 FQNEAQ (reference sequence). V shed 2 bases and J 3 bases; nucleotides not matched to a gene: 11. The CDR3 loop is CASSLPGQGRRYTEAFF. The CDR3 nucleotides are TGTGCCAGCAGCTTACCTGGACAGGGAAGGAGATACACTGAAGCTTTCTTT.

V usage is TRBV5-1 and J usage is TRBJ1-2; 8 bases match TRBD1. Trimming cost V 5 bases and J 2 bases; bases outside gene matches: 20. The germline V gene encodes CDR1 SGHRS and CDR2 YFSETQ. CDR3 length: 19 amino acids. The DNA of the CDR3 is TGCGCCAGCAGTTCCCAGGGGGCTGTGGCCGCCCAGCTCAACTATGGCTACACCTTC. As protein: CASSSQGAVAAQLNYGYTF.

To note about this clone: This CDR3 is also generated by other DNA sequences in the sample. The gene calls are TRBV20-1 and TRBJ2-1, with 8 nucleotides matching TRBD2. Germline CDR1 is DFQATT and CDR2 is SNEGSKA (reference sequence). The V gene end was trimmed by 3 bases and the J gene end by 1 base; junction bases not matched to a gene: 5. This CDR3 spans 15 amino acids. Here the CDR3 reads CSASLSGRSYNEQFF. CDR3 sequence (DNA): TGCAGTGCTAGTTTGAGCGGGAGATCCTACAATGAGCAGTTCTTC.

This clone is a singleton in its sample. DNA of the CDR3: TGCGCCAGCAGTCGACAAACACGTTACAATGAGCAGTTCTTC. This codes for CASSRQTRYNEQFF. The rearrangement joins TRBV5-1 to TRBJ2-1; D remains unclear. CDR3 length: 14 amino acids. Trimming removed 5 bases from V and 4 bases from J, with 13 bases in between. Germline V gene lookup returns CDR1 SGHRS and CDR2 YFSETQ.

As regards this clone: Other DNA sequences from this sample encode an identical CDR3 as well. This chain uses TRBV18 with TRBJ2-7; TRBD2 might be the D (6 bases). Trimming removed 6 bases from V and 2 bases from J, with 11 bases in between. CDR3 length: 13 amino acids. CDR1 and CDR2 from the germline V gene are KGHSH and LQKENI. The CDR3 region has the DNA TGTGCCAGCTCGCGGGACTTAGCCTACGAGCAGTACTTC. Its translation: CASSRDLAYEQYF.

The CDR3 nucleotides read TGTGCCAGCAGTTTACTAGCGGGGGAGTCGTACAATGAGCAGTTCTTC. This codes for CASSLLAGESYNEQFF. The chain is built from TRBV27 and TRBJ2-1, with TRBD2 matching 10 bases. The CDR3 loop spans 16 amino acids. The J segment lost 4 bases and the V segment lost 2 bases, leaving 5 bases of the junction unmatched. The germline gives CDR1 MNHEY, CDR2 SMNVEV (reference sequence).

This chain uses TRBV6-6 with TRBJ1-2, with 9 bases that match TRBD1. Germline V CDR1 and CDR2: MNHNY, SVGAGI (reference sequence). The V segment lost 5 bases and the J segment 4 bases; nucleotides outside the gene matches: 2. CDR3 size: 13 residues. CDR3 nucleotide sequence: TGTGCCAGCAGTACGGACAGGGGCTATGGCTACACCTTC. This encodes CASSTDRGYGYTF.

CDR3 region: CASSSDKSSYEQYF. The DNA for the CDR3 is TGTGCCAGCAGTTCGGACAAGAGCTCCTACGAGCAGTACTTC. This chain joins TRBV6-5 and TRBJ2-7, with D tentatively TRBD1 (5 bases). Germline-derived CDR1 and CDR2 are MNHEY and SVGAGI. Trimming stripped 4 bases from V and 0 bases from J, with 10 bases between. The CDR3 length is 14 residues.

In the case of this clone: Different DNA sequences within this sample yield the same CDR3. The genes are TRBV7-2 and TRBJ2-1; D unclear. The V gene's germline CDR1 is SGHTA and CDR2 FQGNSA. The CDR3 sequence is 15 residues long. V lost 1 base and J 0 bases, leaving 7 bases between the germline ends. The CDR3: CASSLDSSSYNEQFF. DNA for the CDR3: TGTGCCAGCAGCTTAGACAGCAGCTCCTACAATGAGCAGTTCTTC.

This clone was seen more than once but under ten times. This chain joins TRBV7-7 and TRBJ2-1; D may be TRBD2 (5 bases). The CDR3 sequence is 15 residues long. Per the germline V gene, CDR1 is SSHAT and CDR2 is FNYEAQ (reference sequence). Trimming removed 0 bases at V and 4 bases at J, with 10 bases between. The CDR3 DNA follows: TGTGCCAGCAGCTTAGCCGTGGGAGAATACAATGAGCAGTTCTTC. Translating gives CASSLAVGEYNEQFF.

The V and J genes are TRBV11-2 and TRBJ2-7, with D possibly matching TRBD1 (5 bases). Germline CDR1 SGHAT, CDR2 FQNNGV. V lost 5 bases, J lost 3 bases, and 14 bases lay in between. The CDR3 sequence is 14 residues long. For the CDR3, the DNA is TGTGCCAGCAGCCCCCCGACAGTGAACTACGAGCAGTACTTC. Residues: CASSPPTVNYEQYF. The whole variable domain, remainder taken from reference TRBV11-2 and TRBJ2-7, is EAGVAQSPRYKIIEKRQSVAFWCNPISGHATLYWYQQILGQGPKLLIQFQNNGVVDDSQLPKDRFSAERLKGVDSTLKIQPAKLEDSAVYLCASSPPTVNYEQYFGPGTRLTVT.

The chain joins TRBV7-9 to TRBJ1-2; unclear D gene. CDR1 is SEHNR and CDR2 is FQNEAQ in the germline V gene (reference sequence). CDR3 length equals 13 residues. Trimming took off 5 bases at V and 7 bases at J, with 14 bases between the two ends. Here the CDR3 reads CASSLGGDSGYTF. In nucleotides, the CDR3 is TGTGCCAGCAGCCTAGGAGGAGACTCTGGCTACACCTTC.

This sequence joins TRBV7-9 and TRBJ1-5; D unresolved. Trimming left V 1 base short and J 4 bases short, with 11 bases between. Germline V gene data show CDR1 as SEHNR and CDR2 as FQNEAQ (reference sequence). This CDR3 has 15 residues. The CDR3 here is CASSLGGPVNQPQHF. The CDR3 coding sequence is TGTGCCAGCAGCTTAGGCGGCCCCGTGAATCAGCCCCAGCATTTT.

Comment on this clone: One end of the junction does not line up with germline, which may come from a read error. The rearrangement links TRBV4-2 to TRBJ2-7; D not certain. Germline CDR1 is LGHNA and CDR2 is YNFKEQ. The CDR3 length is 16 residues. CDR3 amino acids: CASSKDAFSPAYEQYF. DNA for the CDR3: TGTGCCAGCAGCAAAGATGCATTCTCGCCGGCCTACGAGCAGTACTTC.

This sequence joins TRBV12-3 or TRBV12-4 and TRBJ2-7; maybe TRBD1 (5 bases). The ends were cut back, 5 bases at V and 3 bases at J, with 8 bases in the middle. The CDR3 spans 12 residues. In nucleotides, the CDR3 is TGTGCCAGCAGTCCTCAGGGCTACGAGCAGTACTTC. As protein: CASSPQGYEQYF.

This clone showed up just a few times. The rearrangement links TRBV5-4 to TRBJ2-6; 8 bases line up with TRBD2. The J segment lost 0 bases and the V segment lost 0 bases, leaving 8 bases of the junction unmatched. The CDR3 is 19 residues long. Germline CDR1 and CDR2: SGHNT and YYREEE (reference sequence). CDR3 protein: CASSLAGGPIGSGANVLTF. DNA for the CDR3: TGTGCCAGCAGCTTGGCGGGGGGGCCAATCGGCTCTGGGGCCAACGTCCTGACTTTC.

This chain joins TRBV27 and TRBJ2-5; 9 bases match TRBD1. Germline CDR1 MNHEY, CDR2 SMNVEV (reference sequence). This CDR3 region has 16 residues. After removal of 5 bases from V and 4 bases from J, the junction contained 11 bases not matched to a gene. In DNA, the CDR3 is TGTGCCAGCAGTATGGGGAACAGGGGGCGCCGAGAGACCCAGTACTTC. As protein: CASSMGNRGRRETQYF.

V is TRBV6-5 and J is TRBJ2-7; TRBD2 aligns across 7 bases. Unmatched junction bases numbered 7, after V lost 6 bases and J lost 2 bases. The V gene's germline CDR1 is MNHEY and CDR2 SVGAGI. This CDR3 contains 14 residues. Written as DNA, the CDR3 is TGTGCCAGCAGCCTATTCGGGGGGACCTACGAGCAGTACTTC. Translation: CASSLFGGTYEQYF.

The gene calls are TRBV5-1 and TRBJ1-1, with D maybe TRBD1 (6 bases). Looked up from germline, CDR1 is SGHRS and CDR2 is YFSETQ. The CDR3 is made up of 12 amino acids. V lost 3 bases to trimming and J lost 11 bases, with 14 bases between them. CDR3 sequence: CASSSPLGAAFF. The CDR3 DNA follows: TGCGCCAGCAGCTCCCCCCTGGGGGCTGCTTTCTTT. Full variable domain (outside the CDR3, taken from reference TRBV5-1 and TRBJ1-1): KAGVTQTPRYLIKTRGQQVTLSCSPISGHRSVSWYQQTPGQGLQFLFEYFSETQRNKGNFPGRFSGRQFSNSRSEMNVSTLELGDSALYLCASSSPLGAAFFGQGTRLTVV.

V and J are TRBV6-2 or TRBV6-3 and TRBJ1-5; D uncertain. Germline V gene lookup returns CDR1 MNHEY and CDR2 SVGEGT. The ends were cut back, 6 bases at V and 0 bases at J, with 18 bases in the middle. The CDR3 has 17 amino acids. CDR3 nucleotides: TGTGCCAGCAGCCGCCTCCAGGTGTTATATAGCAATCAGCCCCAGCATTTT. Translating gives CASSRLQVLYSNQPQHF.

J is TRBJ2-3 and V is TRBV27, with TRBD2 matching over 7 bases. After removal of 4 bases from V and 1 base from J, the junction contained 2 bases not matched to a gene. The CDR3 is 14 residues long. The germline V gene has CDR1 MNHEY and CDR2 SMNVEV (reference sequence). The CDR3 loop reads CASSSRGGTDTQYF. DNA of the CDR3: TGTGCCAGCAGTTCCCGGGGGGGCACAGATACGCAGTATTTT.

The rearrangement joins TRBV18 to TRBJ1-2; D gene unclear. CDR1 is KGHSH and CDR2 is LQKENI in the germline V gene. V lost 5 bases and J lost 0, with 4 bases in between. The CDR3 extends over 12 amino acids. The chain's CDR3 is CASSAANYGYTF. CDR3 nucleotides: TGTGCCAGCTCAGCAGCTAACTATGGCTACACCTTC.

The chain is built from TRBV2 and TRBJ1-1; D perhaps matches TRBD1 (5 bases). Deletions cut 5 bases from V and 10 bases from J, with 11 bases between. The germline CDR1 and CDR2 sequences are SNHLY and FYNNEI. The CDR3 sequence is 11 residues long. CDR3 residues: CASSQQVGAFF. For the CDR3, the DNA is TGTGCCAGCAGTCAACAGGTCGGAGCTTTCTTT. Full variable domain (missing parts from reference TRBV2 and TRBJ1-1): EPEVTQTPSHQVTQMGQEVILRCVPISNHLYFYWYRQILGQKVEFLVSFYNNEISEKSEIFDDQFSVERPDGSNFTLKIRSTKLEDSAMYFCASSQQVGAFFGQGTRLTVV.

The rearrangement uses TRBV4-2 and TRBJ2-2; a weak D match, TRBD1 (5 bases). The CDR3 contains 16 residues. With 3 bases removed from V and 0 bases from J, the gap between germline ends came to 11 bases. CDR1 is LGHNA, CDR2 YNFKEQ, per germline. The chain's CDR3 is CASSQGQGTNTGELFF. The CDR3 nucleotides read TGTGCCAGCAGCCAGGGTCAGGGAACGAACACCGGGGAGCTGTTTTTT.

The genes are TRBV11-2 and TRBJ2-7, with D perhaps matching TRBD2 (5 bases). CDR3 length: 13 residues. Germline values: CDR1 SGHAT, CDR2 FQNNGV. Trimming stripped 0 bases from V and 6 bases from J, with 9 bases between. The CDR3 region has the DNA TGTGCCAGCAGCTTAGATCGGGAACGCGAGCAGTACTTC. This codes for CASSLDREREQYF.

J is TRBJ1-2 and V is TRBV19, with 8 bases identical to TRBD1. J gave up 7 bases and V 9 bases, and 10 bases lay outside the gene matches. Germline V gene sequence: CDR1 LNHDA, CDR2 SQIVND (reference sequence). The CDR3 runs 13 residues. CDR3 amino acids: CASHRQGASGYTF. In DNA, the CDR3 is TGTGCCAGCCACCGGCAGGGGGCGAGTGGCTACACCTTC.

The chain combines TRBV6-2 or TRBV6-3 with TRBJ2-7; 9 bases fit TRBD1. This CDR3 spans 14 amino acids. In germline, CDR1 is MNHEY, CDR2 SVGEGT. The V gene end was trimmed by 5 bases and the J gene end by 3 bases; junction bases not matched to a gene: 5. In DNA, the CDR3 is TGTGCCAGCAGTAGACGGGGACAGGGCTACGAGCAGTACTTC. Protein: CASSRRGQGYEQYF.

The gene calls are TRBV27 and TRBJ1-3, with a weak D call TRBD1 (6 bases). Trimming cost V 3 bases and J 0 bases, with 18 bases left between them. The CDR3 spans 18 residues. The germline V gene encodes CDR1 MNHEY and CDR2 SMNVEV (reference sequence). The CDR3 nucleotides are TGTGCCAGCAGTTTTTCAGGGGAACCCACTACCTCTGGAAACACCATATATTTT. Translation gives CASSFSGEPTTSGNTIYF.